This T cell receptor (beta chain) was profiled in a study of T cells in Graves' hyperthyroidism and ophthalmopathy. Patients aged 18 to 65 had newly diagnosed hyperthyroidism lasting under 2 months. The CDR3 runs to 13 residues. V shed 3 bases and J shed 6 bases, with 8 bases lying between them. Germline V lookup: CDR1 SEHNR, CDR2 FQNEAQ (reference sequence). Study-wide results and limits: The blood repertoire included most of the expanded thyroid clonotypes above 0.001.

RNA transcripts gave rise to amplified TCR beta CDR3 regions. Carried out on the TCR CDR3, a first-round RT-PCR used the HTBI primer set. TCRdb re-derived calls from the multiplex PCR reads in MiXCR, one entry per CDR3 protein. The sample gives about 280,000 distinct CDR3 sequences, under 30% of which show up once; about 25% is in the top ten. This clonotype was counted at least ten times. Its target is unknown. This receptor was identified in a man aged 40-50 years with Graves' hyperthyroidism that later progressed to Graves' ophthalmopathy. Specimen: blood. The chain uses TRBV7-9 and TRBJ2-2; no clear D gene. CDR3 DNA: TGTGCCAGCAGCTTCCCTAGTGCCGGGGAGCTGTTTTTT. This codes for CASSFPSAGELFF.